The 28 T cell receptor beta chains given below trace back to one sample, sequenced in a study of neurological immune-mediated disorders. In TCRdb, the 5' RACE reads were re-called with MiXCR into one record per CDR3 protein. This sample yields about 27,000 distinct CDR3 sequences, of which 2.5% to 4% are seen a single time; 7% belongs to the top ten. What was sequenced was PBMCs. The receptor set was obtained from a woman in her 30s with multiple sclerosis.

This clonotype was seen many times. The V and J genes are TRBV7-9 and TRBJ2-7, with 8 bases fitting TRBD1. The ends lost 2 bases at V and 3 bases at J; junction bases unmatched: 6. CDR1 and CDR2 from the germline V gene are SEHNR and FQNEAQ (reference sequence). CDR3 size: 15 residues. The CDR3 DNA follows: TGTGCCAGCAGCTTAAAGGCAGGGGGCTTCTACGAGCAGTACTTC. Translated, it gives CASSLKAGGFYEQYF.

This clonotype is termed medium-sized (0.01 to 0.1%). V and J are TRBV29-1 and TRBJ1-2; TRBD1 matches at 8 bases. The V and J ends lost 4 bases and 1 base, in that order; junction bases with no gene match: 11. The CDR3 length is 16 residues. Germline CDR1 and CDR2: SQVTM and ANQGSEA. CDR3 loop: CSVGTGMSFRNYGYTF. CDR3 in DNA: TGCAGCGTTGGGACAGGGATGTCGTTTCGTAACTATGGCTACACCTTC.

The chain combines TRBV5-1 with TRBJ1-2, with D possibly matching TRBD1 (6 bases). Germline CDR1 and CDR2: SGHRS and YFSETQ. V dropped 0 bases and J dropped 10 bases, with 22 bases sitting between them. The CDR3 is 16 amino acids. For the CDR3, the DNA is TGCGCCAGCAGCTTGGGAGATACAGGGTTGTATATGAACTACACCTTC. Its protein is CASSLGDTGLYMNYTF.

This clonotype was counted many times. The chain has TRBV5-1 and TRBJ2-7, with D unclear. V was clipped by 0 bases and J by 4 bases, with 11 bases between them. Germline lookup yields CDR1 SGHRS and CDR2 YFSETQ. The CDR3 runs 14 residues. Here the CDR3 reads CASSLAPTTYEQYF. The CDR3 DNA follows: TGCGCCAGCAGCTTGGCCCCCACCACGTACGAGCAGTACTTC.

A few counts support this clonotype. A much larger clone differs by one base, so this may be a read error. The chain recombines TRBV5-1 with TRBJ2-1; no firm D call. The CDR3 has 14 amino acids. Germline V gene lookup returns CDR1 SGHRS and CDR2 YFSETQ. The V end was cut by 4 bases, the J end by 5 bases, with 13 bases between. The CDR3 DNA is TGCGCCAGCAGCCTTTACACGGCAGACAATGAGCAGTTCTTC. As protein: CASSLYTADNEQFF.

This clonotype turned up a few times. The chain is built from TRBV20-1 and TRBJ1-2, with TRBD1 matching 7 bases. CDR1 DFQATT and CDR2 SNEGSKA come from the germline V gene (reference sequence). This CDR3 contains 12 residues. After removal of 5 bases from V and 2 bases from J, the junction contained 2 bases not matched to a gene. The CDR3 bases are TGCAGTGCTCCGGACAGGAACTATGGCTACACCTTC. Translated: CSAPDRNYGYTF.

This clonotype was counted at least ten times. This chain uses TRBV5-1 with TRBJ2-7; 11 positions match TRBD1. With V trimmed by 6 bases and J by 5 bases, 4 bases remained unmatched. This CDR3 has 13 residues. CDR1 and CDR2 from the germline V gene are SGHRS and YFSETQ. CDR3 in DNA: TGCGCCAGCAACGGACAGGGGGCGAACGAGCAGTACTTC. It yields the protein CASNGQGANEQYF.

This clonotype was counted at least ten times. The chain couples TRBV5-1 to TRBJ2-5; no reliable D call. The length of the CDR3 is 12 residues. V was trimmed by 4 bases and J by 7 bases, leaving 11 bases between them. CDR1 SGHRS and CDR2 YFSETQ come from the germline V gene. The CDR3 DNA reads TGCGCCAGCAGCGACCCGGTTGCGACCCAGTACTTC. Its protein is CASSDPVATQYF.

This clonotype was found many times. CDR3 DNA: TGCAGTGCAATGACCCTAGGGGGGAGGTCCTACAATGAGCAGTTCTTC. Its translation is CSAMTLGGRSYNEQFF. The V call is TRBV20-1, the J call TRBJ2-1, with D perhaps assigned TRBD1 or TRBD2 (6 bases each). Germline V gene sequence: CDR1 DFQATT, CDR2 SNEGSKA (reference sequence). CDR3 length: 16 amino acids. Trimming took off 6 bases at V and 1 base at J, with 19 bases between the two ends.

This clonotype was counted at least ten times. V gene TRBV6-5 combines with J gene TRBJ1-2; D uncertain. The germline V and J ends were trimmed by 4 bases and 4 bases, with 19 bases remaining between them. The germline V gene has CDR1 MNHEY and CDR2 SVGAGI. The CDR3 spans 16 residues. This chain's CDR3 is CASSLHGNSQFYGYTF. The CDR3 nucleotides read TGTGCCAGCAGTTTACATGGGAACAGCCAATTCTATGGCTACACCTTC.

This clonotype was detected ten times or more. The chain has TRBV7-2 and TRBJ2-5; D unresolved. V dropped 4 bases and J dropped 2 bases, with 11 bases sitting between them. The CDR3 consists of 14 residues. Germline V gene lookup returns CDR1 SGHTA and CDR2 FQGNSA. Here the CDR3 reads CASSYRTVQETQYF. In DNA form, the CDR3 reads TGTGCCAGCAGCTACCGGACCGTTCAAGAGACCCAGTACTTC.

This clonotype came up many times. This chain connects TRBV12-3 or TRBV12-4 to TRBJ2-5; the D gene is possibly TRBD2 (5 bases). This CDR3 region has 14 residues. V was clipped by 5 bases and J by 4 bases, with 14 bases between them. CDR3 coding DNA: TGTGCCAGCAGTCGGGCTACGGGGAGAGAGACCCAGTACTTC. Residues: CASSRATGRETQYF.

This clonotype was seen at least ten times. This chain uses TRBV2 with TRBJ2-7, with a tentative D call TRBD1 (6 bases). The CDR3 is made up of 15 amino acids. CDR1 is SNHLY and CDR2 is FYNNEI in the germline V gene. V lost 8 bases to trimming and J lost 0 bases, with 17 bases between them. This CDR3 reads CASLERGSPSYEQYF. Written as DNA, the CDR3 is TGTGCCAGCCTTGAGAGGGGGAGTCCCTCCTACGAGCAGTACTTC.

This clonotype was detected many times. This chain connects TRBV7-2 to TRBJ2-1; no clear D gene. From germline, CDR1 is SGHTA and CDR2 FQGNSA. This CDR3 contains 10 residues. Trimming took off 8 bases at V and 10 bases at J, with 9 bases between the two ends. The CDR3 is CASGRAEQFF. The CDR3 DNA is TGTGCCAGCGGACGCGCGGAGCAGTTCTTC.

This clonotype came up many times. This sequence joins TRBV12-3 or TRBV12-4 and TRBJ1-6; TRBD1 matches at 7 bases. V lost 4 bases and J lost 9; bases outside the gene matches: 9. This CDR3 spans 15 amino acids. The CDR3: CASSSRQGTSSPLHF. In DNA form, the CDR3 reads TGTGCCAGCAGTTCACGACAGGGAACGAGTTCACCCCTCCACTTT.

This clonotype was seen repeatedly, ten times or more. A junction boundary mismatches the germline segment, possibly from a read error. The chain has TRBV20-1 and TRBJ1-2, with D possibly matching TRBD1 (6 bases). The CDR3 has 11 amino acids. Germline V lookup: CDR1 DFQATT, CDR2 SNEGSKA (reference sequence). The CDR3 here is CSARPTSGAGF. The CDR3 DNA is TGCAGTGCTAGACCCACTTCGGGGGCCGGGTTC.

This clonotype was detected ten times or more. V usage is TRBV12-3 or TRBV12-4 and J usage is TRBJ2-2, with 14 bases fitting TRBD2. This CDR3 region has 16 residues. Losses at the gene ends were 5 bases for V and 5 bases for J; bases not matched to a gene: 4. CDR3 region: CASSGTSGGGTGELFF. CDR3 nucleotide sequence: TGTGCCAGCAGTGGGACTAGCGGGGGCGGGACCGGGGAGCTGTTTTTT.

This clonotype was observed many times. The V gene is TRBV28, the J gene TRBJ2-5; TRBD2 aligns across 8 bases. The CDR3 runs 15 residues. The V segment lost 2 bases and the J segment 0 bases; nucleotides outside the gene matches: 2. CDR1 and CDR2 (germline): MDHEN, SYDVKM. The CDR3 sequence: CASSLLAGHQETQYF. The CDR3 DNA reads as TGTGCCAGCAGTTTACTAGCGGGTCACCAAGAGACCCAGTACTTC.

The chain joins TRBV6-6 to TRBJ2-1; possibly TRBD2 for D (7 bases). Germline V gene data show CDR1 as MNHNY and CDR2 as SVGAGI (reference sequence). CDR3 length: 15 amino acids. The germline V and J ends were trimmed by 8 bases and 12 bases, with 26 bases remaining between them. This CDR3 reads CASGRAGASTDTQFF. The CDR3 DNA is TGTGCCAGCGGACGCGCGGGGGCGAGCACAGATACGCAGTTCTTC.

Worth noting for this clonotype: This clone may be a read error of a much larger clone one base away. This chain connects TRBV5-1 to TRBJ1-5; no firm D call. The germline gives CDR1 SGHRS, CDR2 YFSETQ. The CDR3 spans 15 residues. CDR3 in amino acids: CASSLVWWENQPQNF. CDR3 nucleotides: TGCGCCAGCAGCTTGGTTTGGTGGGAGAATCAGCCCCAGAATTTT.

This clonotype showed up many times. The chain has TRBV12-3 or TRBV12-4 and TRBJ1-2; 11 bases line up with TRBD1. V shed 5 bases, J shed 8 bases, and the junction held 10 bases outside the gene matches. This CDR3 spans 15 amino acids. Written as DNA, the CDR3 is TGTGCCAGCAGTAAGGACAGGGGGCTGACAGGCGGCTACACCTTC. Translated, it gives CASSKDRGLTGGYTF.

This clonotype was recorded at least ten times. This chain connects TRBV7-2 to TRBJ2-5, with D possibly TRBD2 on 6 matching bases. Trimming shortened V by 7 bases and J by 5 bases, and 20 bases separated the two germline ends. Germline values: CDR1 SGHTA, CDR2 FQGNSA. There are 15 residues in the CDR3. The CDR3 loop is CASTIQGWGVETQYF. The CDR3 nucleotides read TGTGCCAGCACCATCCAAGGCTGGGGGGTTGAGACCCAGTACTTC.

By share, this clonotype ranks as medium-sized. The chain uses TRBV20-1 and TRBJ1-1; perhaps TRBD1 as D (5 bases). CDR3 length equals 15 residues. V gave up 3 bases and J gave up 2 bases, with 16 bases separating them. In germline, CDR1 is DFQATT, CDR2 SNEGSKA (reference sequence). DNA of the CDR3: TGCAGTGCTAGTAGTTTAGGGGAGGGCAACACTGAAGCTTTCTTT. As protein: CSASSLGEGNTEAFF.

This clonotype occurred many times. This chain links TRBV7-2 with TRBJ1-4; 10 nucleotides line up with TRBD1. This CDR3 contains 18 residues. V lost 5 bases and J lost 3; bases outside the gene matches: 12. In germline, CDR1 is SGHTA, CDR2 FQGNSA. The CDR3 sequence: CASSPTLTGGLSNEKLFF. CDR3 in DNA: TGTGCCAGCAGCCCAACATTGACAGGGGGCTTATCTAATGAAAAACTGTTTTTT.

This clonotype was recorded many times. Here the CDR3 DNA reads TGTGCCAGCAGTCCGTCGCCTAGCGGGGAAGCCAAAAACATTCAGTACTTC. Residues: CASSPSPSGEAKNIQYF. The gene calls are TRBV12-3 or TRBV12-4 and TRBJ2-4, with 9 bases lining up with TRBD2. The V and J ends lost 5 bases and 0 bases, in that order; junction bases with no gene match: 8. The CDR3 is 17 amino acids.

Many counts were recorded for this clonotype. The chain is built from TRBV20-1 and TRBJ2-7, with 8 bases fitting TRBD2. With V trimmed by 1 base and J by 2 bases, 13 bases remained unmatched. The CDR3 contains 17 residues. Germline CDR1 is DFQATT and CDR2 is SNEGSKA (reference sequence). CDR3 in amino acids: CSARGPSNSGRAYEQYF. The CDR3 nucleotides are TGCAGTGCTAGAGGACCATCGAATTCCGGGAGGGCCTACGAGCAGTACTTC.

This clonotype was picked up many times. The DNA for the CDR3 is TGCGCCAGCAGCTTGGGAGGTTGGAATTCACCCCTCCACTTT. It yields the protein CASSLGGWNSPLHF. The chain joins TRBV5-1 to TRBJ1-6; unclear D gene. Trimming pared 0 bases from V and 7 bases from J, leaving 8 bases between. This CDR3 has 14 residues. Germline lookup yields CDR1 SGHRS and CDR2 YFSETQ.

Ten or more counts support this clonotype. The chain combines TRBV20-1 with TRBJ2-3, with TRBD2 identical over 9 bases. The V gene end was trimmed by 5 bases and the J gene end by 4 bases; junction bases not matched to a gene: 22. The germline CDR1 and CDR2 sequences are DFQATT and SNEGSKA (reference sequence). The CDR3 is made up of 19 amino acids. In DNA form, the CDR3 reads TGCAGTGCTCCAAATCCGGGACAAAGAGCGGGAGGAATCGCAGATACGCAGTATTTT. Its protein product is CSAPNPGQRAGGIADTQYF.